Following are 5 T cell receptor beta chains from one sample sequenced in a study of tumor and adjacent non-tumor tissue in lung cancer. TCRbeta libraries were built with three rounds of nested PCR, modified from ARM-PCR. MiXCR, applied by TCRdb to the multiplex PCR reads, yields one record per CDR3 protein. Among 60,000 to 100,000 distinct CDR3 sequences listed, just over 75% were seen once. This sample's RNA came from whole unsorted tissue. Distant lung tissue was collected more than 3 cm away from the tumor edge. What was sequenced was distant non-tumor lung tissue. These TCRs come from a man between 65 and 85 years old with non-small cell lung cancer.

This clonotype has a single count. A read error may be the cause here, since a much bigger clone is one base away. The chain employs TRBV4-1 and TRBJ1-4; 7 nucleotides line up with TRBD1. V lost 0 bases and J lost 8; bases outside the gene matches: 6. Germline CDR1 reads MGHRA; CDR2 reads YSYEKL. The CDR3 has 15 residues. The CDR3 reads CASSQDQVGGEKLFF. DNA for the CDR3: TGCGCCAGCAGCCAAGATCAGGTAGGGGGCGAAAAACTGTTTTTT.

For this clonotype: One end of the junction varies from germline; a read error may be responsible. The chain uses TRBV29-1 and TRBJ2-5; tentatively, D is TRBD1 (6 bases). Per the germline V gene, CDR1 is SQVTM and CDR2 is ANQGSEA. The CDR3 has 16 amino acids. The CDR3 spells CSAKLYLQTGQEAQYF. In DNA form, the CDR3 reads TGCAGCGCCAAGCTCTATCTCCAGACAGGTCAAGAGGCCCAGTACTTC.

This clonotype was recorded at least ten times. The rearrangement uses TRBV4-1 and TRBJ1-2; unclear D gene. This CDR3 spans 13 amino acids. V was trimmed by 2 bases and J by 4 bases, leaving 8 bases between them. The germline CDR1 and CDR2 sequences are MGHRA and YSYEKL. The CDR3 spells CASSQPYIYGYTF. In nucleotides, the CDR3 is TGCGCCAGCAGCCAACCATATATCTATGGCTACACCTTC.

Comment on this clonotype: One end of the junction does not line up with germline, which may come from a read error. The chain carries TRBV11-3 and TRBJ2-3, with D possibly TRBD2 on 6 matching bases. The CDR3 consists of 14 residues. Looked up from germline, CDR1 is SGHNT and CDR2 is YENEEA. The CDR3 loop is CASIFGGNTDTRYF. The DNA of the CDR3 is TGTGCCAGCATCTTTGGCGGGAACACAGATACGCGGTATTTC.

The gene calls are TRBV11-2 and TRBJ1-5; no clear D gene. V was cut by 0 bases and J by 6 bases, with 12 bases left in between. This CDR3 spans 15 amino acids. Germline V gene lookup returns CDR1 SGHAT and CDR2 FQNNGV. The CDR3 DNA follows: TGTGCCAGCAGCTTAGAGGGCAGTGAGAGTCAGCCCCAGCATTTT. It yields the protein CASSLEGSESQPQHF.